Listed here is a single T cell receptor beta chain. The sample holds other DNA sequences that translate to the same CDR3. This entry belongs to a study of shared clonotypes between healthy human individuals. The V gene lost 0 bases and the J gene lost 7 bases, with 4 bases spanning the gap. CDR1 is SGHTA and CDR2 is FQGNSA in the germline V gene. The CDR3 length is 11 residues. Sequenced by immunoSEQ multiplex PCR; TCRdb stores in-frame clones only, minus some. Here the sample spans millions of clones, around 90% being singletons. The chain carries TRBV7-2 and TRBJ2-7; D not certain. Sequenced material: naive CD4+ T cells sorted from blood. The sample's subset: CD45RA+ positively selected. This sequence was found in a young man in good health. The CDR3 bases are TGTGCCAGCAGCTTAGCTCGGGAGCAGTACTTC. Translating gives CASSLAREQYF.